The 9 T cell receptor beta chains below all came from one sample that was sequenced in a study of blood T cells in healthy people across ages. Combining a sample-barcoded 5' primer with a J-beta primer mix, a second PCR ran for 7 to 11 cycles. TCRdb independently ran MiXCR on the 5' RACE reads; one entry per CDR3 protein. The table lists approximately 790,000 distinct CDR3 sequences, about 59% of them singletons, with 25% to 35% in the top ten. The source material was blood. These receptors were taken from a man aged 25-45 years in good health.

This clonotype was seen once. The chain is built from TRBV4-3 and TRBJ2-3, with D uncertain. Trimming stripped 0 bases from V and 0 bases from J, with 10 bases between. The CDR3 consists of 16 residues. Germline values: CDR1 LGHNA, CDR2 YSLEER. The chain's CDR3 is CASSQEPSFSTDTQYF. CDR3 sequence (DNA): TGCGCCAGCAGCCAAGAACCTTCCTTCAGCACAGATACGCAGTATTTT.

The chain links TRBV7-2 to TRBJ2-1; 8 bases fit TRBD2. The germline V gene encodes CDR1 SGHTA and CDR2 FQGNSA. The CDR3 runs to 13 residues. V was clipped by 5 bases and J by 13 bases; unmatched bases: 10. This CDR3 is CASSPAGAPLQFF. CDR3 sequence (DNA): TGTGCCAGCAGCCCAGCGGGGGCACCGCTTCAGTTCTTC.

This chain uses TRBV7-3 with TRBJ2-5; D unclear. Germline-derived CDR1 and CDR2 are SGHTA and FQGTGA. The CDR3 extends over 15 amino acids. Trimming shortened V by 1 base and J by 1 base, and 10 bases separated the two germline ends. The CDR3 DNA reads TGTGCCAGCAGCTTAAAGGCGGTCAGCCAAGAGACCCAGTACTTC. Amino acid sequence: CASSLKAVSQETQYF.

The J gene is TRBJ2-5, the V gene TRBV20-1, with 11 bases identical to TRBD2. The junction had 11 bases not matched to a gene; V was cut back by 0 bases and J by 5 bases. CDR3 length: 17 amino acids. The germline V gene has CDR1 DFQATT and CDR2 SNEGSKA (reference sequence). The DNA of the CDR3 is TGCAGTGCTAGAGATATAGCGGGGGGGCCGACATGGGAGACCCAGTACTTC. It is translated as CSARDIAGGPTWETQYF.

V and J are TRBV6-6 and TRBJ1-6, with TRBD1 matching 8 bases. The J segment lost 10 bases and the V segment lost 2 bases, leaving 10 bases of the junction unmatched. Germline V gene sequence: CDR1 MNHNY, CDR2 SVGAGI (reference sequence). The CDR3 consists of 16 residues. The chain's CDR3 is CASSYRTGSLRSPLHF. In DNA form, the CDR3 reads TGTGCCAGCAGTTACCGGACAGGGTCCCTTCGGTCACCCCTCCACTTT.

This clonotype was observed once. This chain connects TRBV14 to TRBJ2-4; D is perhaps TRBD1 (8 bases). Trimming stripped 5 bases from V and 5 bases from J, with 16 bases between. Germline CDR1 SGHDN, CDR2 FVKESK. CDR3 size: 15 residues. This CDR3 reads CASSFHRGRENIQYF. CDR3 nucleotides: TGTGCCAGCAGCTTTCACAGGGGGAGGGAAAACATTCAGTACTTC.

J is TRBJ2-7 and V is TRBV20-1; weak D call: TRBD2 (7 bases). Trimming pared 3 bases from V and 2 bases from J, leaving 20 bases between. This CDR3 contains 16 residues. Germline CDR1 is DFQATT and CDR2 is SNEGSKA (reference sequence). This CDR3 reads CSASGRGGGRPYEQYF. CDR3 DNA: TGCAGTGCTAGTGGTAGGGGCGGGGGCCGCCCCTACGAGCAGTACTTC.

This clonotype was seen more than once but under ten times. The chain couples TRBV28 to TRBJ2-3, with a possible D match to TRBD2 (5 bases). Germline CDR1 and CDR2: MDHEN and SYDVKM. V lost 6 bases and J lost 2, with 6 bases in between. This CDR3 has 12 residues. The DNA for the CDR3 is TGTGCCAGCAGCGACTACACAGATACGCAGTATTTT. Its protein product is CASSDYTDTQYF.

The chain employs TRBV10-3 and TRBJ2-7, with D possibly TRBD2 on 5 matching bases. V dropped 11 bases and J dropped 7 bases, with 30 bases sitting between them. Looked up from germline, CDR1 is ENHRY and CDR2 is SYGVKD. CDR3 length: 16 residues. The CDR3, as DNA: TGTGCCGCAAACCCCGGGCCCCAAGAGGGTTATCGGGAGCAGTACTTC. This encodes CAANPGPQEGYREQYF.